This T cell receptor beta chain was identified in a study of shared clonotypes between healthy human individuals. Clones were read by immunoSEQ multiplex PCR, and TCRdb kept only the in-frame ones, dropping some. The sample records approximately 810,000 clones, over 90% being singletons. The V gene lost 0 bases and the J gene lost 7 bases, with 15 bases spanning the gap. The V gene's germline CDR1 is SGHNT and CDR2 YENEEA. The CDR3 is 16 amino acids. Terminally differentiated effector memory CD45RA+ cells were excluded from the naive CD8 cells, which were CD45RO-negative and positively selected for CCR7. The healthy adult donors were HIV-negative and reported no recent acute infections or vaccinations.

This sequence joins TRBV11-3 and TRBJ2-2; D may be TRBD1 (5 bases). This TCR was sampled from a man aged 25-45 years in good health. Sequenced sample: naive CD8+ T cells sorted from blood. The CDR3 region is CASSLEGRQGSGELFF. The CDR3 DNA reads TGTGCCAGCAGCTTAGAAGGCAGGCAGGGAAGCGGGGAGCTGTTTTTT.